This passage covers 23 T cell receptor beta chains from one sample sequenced in a study of blood T cell repertoires in COVID-19. Sequencing was performed with immunoSEQ multiplex PCR; in TCRdb, only in-frame clones are kept and a portion is missing. The data hold 50,000 to 75,000 clones, with 92% observed a single time. Sequencing was performed on peripheral blood. The receptors originated from a man aged 50 to 60 with active COVID-19.

This clone was recorded once. The rearrangement uses TRBV7-9 and TRBJ2-7, with TRBD1 as a possible D gene (5 bases). CDR3 length equals 14 residues. V was cut by 2 bases and J by 1 base, with 9 bases left in between. The germline V gene encodes CDR1 SEHNR and CDR2 FQNEAQ (reference sequence). The CDR3 spells CASSLPGLSYEQYF. CDR3 nucleotide sequence: TGTGCCAGCAGCTTACCAGGGCTATCCTACGAGCAGTACTTC.

The chain combines TRBV9 with TRBJ2-6; no clear D. Trimming cost V 0 bases and J 2 bases, with 9 bases left between them. The germline V gene has CDR1 SGDLS and CDR2 YYNGEE. The CDR3 loop spans 16 amino acids. CDR3 coding DNA: TGTGCCAGCAGCGTAGGAGGAAGAGCTGGGGCCAACGTCCTGACTTTC. This translates into CASSVGGRAGANVLTF.

The J gene is TRBJ2-2, the V gene TRBV27; D is undetermined. Deletions cut 8 bases from V and 4 bases from J, with 8 bases between. Germline-derived CDR1 and CDR2 are MNHEY and SMNVEV (reference sequence). The CDR3 is 12 residues long. CDR3 region: CASGPFTGELFF. The CDR3 DNA sequence: TGTGCCAGCGGCCCGTTCACCGGGGAGCTGTTTTTT.

The CDR3 coding sequence is TGTGCCAGCAGCACCGCAACAGGGGTAACTGTAAACACCATATATTTT. It encodes CASSTATGVTVNTIYF. This chain uses TRBV7-9 with TRBJ1-3, with 7 bases lining up with TRBD1. V dropped 5 bases and J dropped 6; count of bases not matched to a gene: 13. The CDR3 spans 16 residues. The V gene's germline CDR1 is SEHNR and CDR2 FQNEAQ (reference sequence).

This chain connects TRBV29-1 to TRBJ1-5; 9 bases match TRBD1. Trimming removed 7 bases from V and 1 base from J; junction bases left unmatched: 8. This CDR3 has 15 residues. CDR1 SQVTM and CDR2 ANQGSEA come from the germline V gene. Here the CDR3 reads CSALIGTGSNQPQHF. The CDR3 coding sequence is TGCAGCGCACTGATTGGGACAGGGAGCAATCAGCCCCAGCATTTT. The full variable domain, in which reference TRBV29-1 and TRBJ1-5 provide the parts outside the CDR3, is SAVISQKPSRDICQRGTSLTIQCQVDSQVTMMFWYRQQPGQSLTLIATANQGSEATYESGFVIDKFPISRPNLTFSTLTVSNMSPEDSSIYLCSALIGTGSNQPQHFGDGTRLSIL.

The rearrangement links TRBV28 to TRBJ2-4, with 8 bases lining up with TRBD1. The CDR3 sequence is 13 residues long. Germline CDR1 reads MDHEN; CDR2 reads SYDVKM. The J segment lost 8 bases and the V segment lost 5 bases, leaving 5 bases of the junction unmatched. CDR3 in amino acids: CASSQGAWDIQYF. CDR3 in DNA: TGTGCCAGCAGTCAGGGGGCGTGGGACATTCAGTACTTC.

J is TRBJ1-5 and V is TRBV11-3, with TRBD1 matching over 7 bases. V lost 4 bases, J lost 4 bases, and 1 base stayed unmatched. The CDR3 extends over 13 amino acids. Germline CDR1 is SGHNT and CDR2 is YENEEA. The CDR3 sequence: CASSSQGNQPQHF. CDR3 nucleotide sequence: TGTGCCAGCAGCTCACAGGGGAATCAGCCCCAGCATTTT.

The chain combines TRBV19 with TRBJ1-2; 7 nucleotides agree with TRBD1. Germline assignment: CDR1 LNHDA and CDR2 SQIVND (reference sequence). Trimming took 4 bases from V and 5 from J; bases not matched to a gene: 10. The CDR3 totals 15 residues. This CDR3 reads CASSNHYGQEYGYTF. CDR3 bases: TGTGCCAGTAGTAACCACTACGGACAGGAATATGGCTACACCTTC.

The CDR3 protein is CASSQAWLAGGSEQFF. The CDR3 nucleotides are TGTGCCAGCAGCCAAGCCTGGCTAGCGGGAGGAAGTGAGCAGTTCTTC. This chain uses TRBV4-2 with TRBJ2-1, with 11 bases lining up with TRBD2. V shed 1 base, J shed 9 bases, and the junction held 8 bases outside the gene matches. This CDR3 has 16 amino acids. CDR1 and CDR2 (germline): LGHNA, YNFKEQ.

This clone appeared once. The genes are TRBV6-5 and TRBJ2-5; D might be TRBD2 (6 bases). V gave up 5 bases and J gave up 5 bases, with 12 bases separating them. Germline V gene lookup returns CDR1 MNHEY and CDR2 SVGAGI. This CDR3 region has 13 residues. CDR3 sequence: CASSQEGAETQYF. In nucleotides, the CDR3 is TGTGCCAGCAGTCAGGAGGGCGCTGAGACCCAGTACTTC.

J is TRBJ2-7 and V is TRBV4-3, with 10 positions matching TRBD1. The CDR3 loop spans 15 amino acids. In germline, CDR1 is LGHNA, CDR2 YSLEER. V shed 3 bases, J shed 5 bases, and the junction held 7 bases outside the gene matches. CDR3 sequence: CASSHKTGGYNEQYF. The CDR3 nucleotides are TGCGCCAGCAGCCACAAGACAGGGGGCTACAACGAGCAGTACTTC.

The chain employs TRBV27 and TRBJ1-2; D may be TRBD1 (5 bases). The CDR3 length is 15 residues. With 5 bases removed from V and 8 bases from J, the gap between germline ends came to 21 bases. Germline values: CDR1 MNHEY, CDR2 SMNVEV (reference sequence). CDR3 nucleotide sequence: TGTGCCAGCAGTCCCCGGGACTCCTCCGGATGGGGCTACACCTTC. This gives the protein CASSPRDSSGWGYTF.

The chain has TRBV14 and TRBJ2-7; 8 bases map to TRBD2. Germline CDR1 SGHDN, CDR2 FVKESK. The ends lost 4 bases at V and 0 bases at J; junction bases unmatched: 5. The CDR3 is made up of 15 amino acids. CDR3 residues: CASSRLASGSYEQYF. The CDR3 coding sequence is TGTGCCAGCAGCCGACTAGCGTCGGGCTCCTACGAGCAGTACTTC.

The rearrangement uses TRBV6-5 and TRBJ2-7; TRBD2 matches 10 bases. V lost 7 bases to trimming and J lost 1 base; unmatched junction nucleotides: 4. This CDR3 region has 14 residues. The germline gives CDR1 MNHEY, CDR2 SVGAGI. The CDR3 nucleotides are TGTGCCAGCACCCAGACTAGCGGGTCCTACGAGCAGTACTTC. Translation gives CASTQTSGSYEQYF.

This clone was detected a few times. The rearrangement joins TRBV2 to TRBJ2-2, with D possibly being TRBD1 (7 bases). The CDR3 runs to 14 residues. Germline assignment: CDR1 SNHLY and CDR2 FYNNEI. Trimming removed 7 bases from V and 5 bases from J, with 14 bases in between. This CDR3 reads CASKTGEVTGELFF. The CDR3 nucleotides read TGTGCCAGCAAAACAGGGGAGGTAACCGGGGAGCTGTTTTTT.

The rearrangement joins TRBV7-9 to TRBJ2-7; TRBD1 matches at 7 bases. The V segment lost 6 bases and the J segment 3 bases; nucleotides outside the gene matches: 11. CDR1 and CDR2 from the germline V gene are SEHNR and FQNEAQ (reference sequence). There are 15 residues in the CDR3. The CDR3 is CASRPDRDRGYEQYF. As DNA, the CDR3 is TGTGCCAGCAGGCCGGACCGGGACAGAGGCTACGAGCAGTACTTC.

This rearrangement joins TRBV5-1 to TRBJ1-3, with D tentatively TRBD1 (5 bases). The CDR3 extends over 14 amino acids. V was shortened by 3 bases and J by 0 bases, with 7 bases between the two germline ends. Germline V lookup: CDR1 SGHRS, CDR2 YFSETQ. CDR3 coding DNA: TGCGCCAGCAGCTCAGACAGCTCTGGAAACACCATATATTTT. Amino acid sequence: CASSSDSSGNTIYF.

The chain recombines TRBV18 with TRBJ2-7; no clear D gene. V lost 2 bases and J lost 6, with 8 bases in between. This CDR3 has 12 residues. Germline V gene data show CDR1 as KGHSH and CDR2 as LQKENI. This CDR3 is CASSPGLPEQYF. In nucleotides, the CDR3 is TGTGCCAGCTCACCAGGCCTCCCCGAGCAGTACTTC.

CDR3 in DNA: TGTGCCAGCAGCGAACGAGGGACAACTGGCGAAAAACTGTTTTTT. Its translation is CASSERGTTGEKLFF. This chain links TRBV6-2 or TRBV6-3 with TRBJ1-4, with D tentatively TRBD1 (6 bases). The CDR3 spans 15 residues. The germline gives CDR1 MNHEY, CDR2 SVGEGT. V dropped 6 bases and J dropped 8 bases, with 19 bases sitting between them.

V is TRBV9 and J is TRBJ2-1; 7 nucleotides line up with TRBD1. Germline V CDR1 and CDR2: SGDLS, YYNGEE. The length of the CDR3 is 15 residues. The V gene end was trimmed by 4 bases and the J gene end by 9 bases; junction bases not matched to a gene: 13. The CDR3 DNA is TGTGCCAGCAGCCCCCACCCGGACAGGACCGCTGAGCAGTTCTTC. It yields the protein CASSPHPDRTAEQFF.

The J gene is TRBJ2-1, the V gene TRBV4-3; 8 bases match TRBD2. CDR3 size: 15 residues. Germline values: CDR1 LGHNA, CDR2 YSLEER. With V trimmed by 0 bases and J by 6 bases, 4 bases remained unmatched. The CDR3 reads CASSQEPSGLNEQFF. DNA of the CDR3: TGCGCCAGCAGCCAAGAGCCTAGCGGGCTCAATGAGCAGTTCTTC.

This clone was seen more than once but under ten times. V usage is TRBV19 and J usage is TRBJ2-7; 9 bases are a match to TRBD1. This CDR3 contains 15 residues. Germline V gene lookup returns CDR1 LNHDA and CDR2 SQIVND (reference sequence). With V trimmed by 5 bases and J by 6 bases, 11 bases remained unmatched. CDR3 sequence reads: CASSVRDRAFSEQYF. In DNA form, the CDR3 reads TGTGCCAGTAGTGTCCGGGACAGGGCTTTCTCCGAGCAGTACTTC.

The genes are TRBV6-4 and TRBJ1-2; TRBD1 agrees at 8 bases. Per the germline V gene, CDR1 is MRHNA and CDR2 is SNTAGT. The ends lost 6 bases at V and 8 bases at J; junction bases unmatched: 14. The CDR3 spans 15 residues. As DNA, the CDR3 is TGTGCCAGCAGCCACCGGGACAGGAGAGATCAGGGCTACACCTTC. Protein product: CASSHRDRRDQGYTF.